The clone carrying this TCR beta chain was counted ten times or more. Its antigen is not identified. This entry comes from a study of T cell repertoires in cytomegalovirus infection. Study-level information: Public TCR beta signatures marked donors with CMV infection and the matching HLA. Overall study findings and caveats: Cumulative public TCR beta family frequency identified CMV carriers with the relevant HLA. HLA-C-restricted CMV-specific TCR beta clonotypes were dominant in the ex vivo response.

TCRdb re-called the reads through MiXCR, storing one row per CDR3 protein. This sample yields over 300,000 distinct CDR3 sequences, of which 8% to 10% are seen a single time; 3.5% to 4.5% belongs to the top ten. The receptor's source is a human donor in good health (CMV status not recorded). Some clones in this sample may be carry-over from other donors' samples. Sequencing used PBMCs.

DNA of the CDR3: TGTGCCAGCGCCTTCCCCAGTGAGCAGTTCTTC. Translated, it gives CASAFPSEQFF. The chain combines TRBV6-1 with TRBJ2-1; D gene ambiguous. The CDR3 has 11 residues. Germline V gene lookup returns CDR1 MNHNS and CDR2 SASEGT. V was clipped by 8 bases and J by 9 bases, with 11 bases between them.